The table lists the clone carrying this T cell receptor (beta chain) with many counts. The study isolated at least 6.5 million PBMCs from each sample. CDR1 is MNHNY, CDR2 SVGAGI, per germline (reference sequence). The CDR3 is 13 residues long. With 5 bases removed from V and 3 bases from J, the gap between germline ends came to 11 bases. The data originate from a study of blood T cells in healthy people across ages. Study in general: Template switching picked up about one barcoded beta molecule for each two T cells.

The use of a sample-barcoded 5' primer and a J-beta primer mix characterized a second PCR of about 7 to 12 cycles. Each CDR3 protein gets one entry after TCRdb re-called the 5' RACE reads with MiXCR. The sample carries just over 1 million distinct CDR3 sequences, over 35% recorded once. This chain uses TRBV6-6 with TRBJ2-7; TRBD1 might be the D (6 bases). The receptor's source is a woman in her sixties in good health. Sequencing input: blood. The CDR3 sequence is CASSQDSRYEQYF. CDR3 bases: TGTGCCAGCAGTCAGGACAGCCGCTACGAGCAGTACTTC.